These 18 T cell receptor beta chains were all obtained from the same sample, sequenced in a study of response to subunit inactivated influenza vaccine. TCRdb reanalysed the RT-PCR reads using MiXCR and keeps one entry per CDR3 protein. Of about 520,000 distinct CDR3 sequences listed, over 25% are singletons. Sequences were derived from CD4+ T cells sorted from PBMCs, sampled approximately 5 days after vaccination. The source is a man between 45 and 60 years old who received an inactivated influenza vaccine.

This sequence joins TRBV10-2 and TRBJ2-6; 12 positions agree with TRBD1. The CDR3 extends over 17 amino acids. V lost 6 bases, J lost 2 bases, and 5 bases stayed unmatched. Germline V CDR1 and CDR2: WSHSY, SAAADI. The CDR3 loop is CASRGDRGLAGANVLTF. The CDR3 nucleotides are TGCGCCAGCAGGGGGGACAGGGGGCTGGCTGGGGCCAACGTCCTGACTTTC.

The gene calls are TRBV20-1 and TRBJ2-1; 8 bases are shared with TRBD2. This CDR3 is 15 amino acids long. V lost 0 bases to trimming and J lost 4 bases; unmatched junction nucleotides: 5. From germline, CDR1 is DFQATT and CDR2 SNEGSKA (reference sequence). CDR3 in amino acids: CSARDPSGSYNEQFF. CDR3 nucleotide sequence: TGCAGTGCTAGAGATCCCAGCGGGAGTTACAATGAGCAGTTCTTC.

The chain joins TRBV29-1 to TRBJ2-1; D might be TRBD2 (5 bases). Per the germline V gene, CDR1 is SQVTM and CDR2 is ANQGSEA. The CDR3 totals 15 residues. V was pared by 7 bases and J by 7 bases, with 23 bases between. The CDR3 protein is CSAGHGIATWNEQFF. DNA of the CDR3: TGCAGCGCCGGCCACGGAATAGCGACGTGGAATGAGCAGTTCTTC.

The sample holds many counts of this clonotype. The chain has TRBV4-3 and TRBJ1-3, with D uncertain. CDR3 size: 12 residues. Germline CDR1 reads LGHNA; CDR2 reads YSLEER. Deletions cut 0 bases from V and 4 bases from J, with 1 base between. CDR3 nucleotides: TGCGCCAGCAGCCAAGAAGGAAACACCATATATTTT. Protein: CASSQEGNTIYF.

This clonotype was picked up a small number of times. CDR3 protein: CASSQGVAVSYEQYF. The CDR3 DNA sequence: TGTGCCAGCAGCCAAGGGGTCGCAGTCTCCTACGAGCAGTACTTC. The rearrangement uses TRBV3-1 and TRBJ2-7; D is unclear. Trimming removed 1 base from V and 0 bases from J, with 10 bases in between. The CDR3 consists of 15 residues. Germline values: CDR1 LGHDT, CDR2 YNNKEL (reference sequence).

The chain joins TRBV11-2 to TRBJ2-3; TRBD2 agrees at 8 bases. The CDR3 totals 16 residues. Germline lookup yields CDR1 SGHAT and CDR2 FQNNGV. V shed 5 bases and J 0 bases; nucleotides not matched to a gene: 7. This CDR3 is CASSPRTSRSTDTQYF. DNA for the CDR3: TGTGCCAGCAGCCCCAGGACTAGCCGTAGCACAGATACGCAGTATTTT.

Only a few counts were recorded for this clonotype. This sequence joins TRBV12-3 or TRBV12-4 and TRBJ2-5; no reliable D call. CDR3 size: 15 residues. V lost 1 base and J lost 2, with 11 bases in between. The chain's CDR3 is CASSLGSPEQETQYF. CDR3 in DNA: TGTGCCAGCAGTTTAGGGTCCCCGGAGCAAGAGACCCAGTACTTC.

The J gene is TRBJ2-2, the V gene TRBV6-1; 11 positions match TRBD2. Germline assignment: CDR1 MNHNS and CDR2 SASEGT. CDR3 size: 18 residues. After removal of 7 bases from V and 4 bases from J, the junction contained 14 bases not matched to a gene. CDR3 coding DNA: TGTGCCAGCACCCCCACGGGGCTAGCGGGAGGTAGCACCGGGGAGCTGTTTTTT. It encodes CASTPTGLAGGSTGELFF.

The table lists this clonotype with a few counts. The chain joins TRBV20-1 to TRBJ1-5; D call uncertain. V was clipped by 2 bases and J by 2 bases, with 7 bases between them. Germline V CDR1 and CDR2: DFQATT, SNEGSKA (reference sequence). This CDR3 region has 13 residues. The CDR3 reads CSARQSGNQPQHF. Written as DNA, the CDR3 is TGCAGTGCTAGACAGTCGGGCAATCAGCCCCAGCATTTT.

This rearrangement joins TRBV6-1 to TRBJ2-2; 7 bases are a match to TRBD1. This CDR3 spans 15 amino acids. V dropped 7 bases and J dropped 1; count of bases not matched to a gene: 6. Germline V lookup: CDR1 MNHNS, CDR2 SASEGT. The CDR3 bases are TGTGCCAGCAAAGTACAGGGGATGAACACCGGGGAGCTGTTTTTT. Amino acids: CASKVQGMNTGELFF.

This clonotype was detected only a few times. The chain recombines TRBV6-2 or TRBV6-3 with TRBJ1-2, with 7 bases identical to TRBD1. This CDR3 has 16 amino acids. Germline V CDR1 and CDR2: MNHEY, SVGEGT. V shed 0 bases and J 1 base; nucleotides not matched to a gene: 5. CDR3 sequence (DNA): TGTGCCAGCAGTTACTCGACAGGGATTCGTAACTATGGCTACACCTTC. Translating gives CASSYSTGIRNYGYTF.

This clonotype was seen a few times. This chain joins TRBV20-1 and TRBJ2-7, with D perhaps matching TRBD1 (6 bases). The CDR3 runs to 12 residues. Trimming pared 3 bases from V and 3 bases from J, leaving 9 bases between. From germline, CDR1 is DFQATT and CDR2 SNEGSKA (reference sequence). Here the CDR3 reads CSASLGGYEQYF. CDR3 DNA sequence: TGCAGTGCTAGTCTAGGGGGCTACGAGCAGTACTTC.

This clonotype was found a few times. The chain has TRBV20-1 and TRBJ2-3; TRBD2 matches 11 bases. This CDR3 is built from 15 residues. V was clipped by 1 base and J by 4 bases; unmatched bases: 4. Germline CDR1 DFQATT, CDR2 SNEGSKA (reference sequence). In nucleotides, the CDR3 is TGCAGTGCTAGAGTTAGCGGGAGGGCCGCAGATACGCAGTATTTT. This sequence encodes CSARVSGRAADTQYF.

The V and J genes are TRBV7-8 and TRBJ2-1; D unresolved. Germline V gene sequence: CDR1 SGHVS, CDR2 FQNEAQ. V lost 3 bases, J lost 2 bases, and 17 bases lay in between. The CDR3 length is 17 residues. Here the CDR3 DNA reads TGTGCCAGCAGCTTTATCTGGGCTACTGTAACCTACAATGAGCAGTTCTTC. Amino acids: CASSFIWATVTYNEQFF.

The J gene is TRBJ1-1, the V gene TRBV6-1; D unclear. Germline V gene data show CDR1 as MNHNS and CDR2 as SASEGT. The CDR3 sequence is 13 residues long. The germline V and J ends were trimmed by 0 bases and 6 bases, with 8 bases remaining between them. CDR3: CASSEAKNAEAFF. The CDR3 bases are TGTGCCAGCAGTGAAGCGAAAAACGCTGAAGCTTTCTTT.

This rearrangement joins TRBV5-1 to TRBJ2-5, with D possibly being TRBD1 (6 bases). CDR1 is SGHRS, CDR2 YFSETQ, per germline. CDR3 size: 14 residues. The V gene lost 7 bases and the J gene lost 7 bases, with 20 bases spanning the gap. The CDR3 region is CASLEGTGSGTQYF. The CDR3 DNA is TGCGCCAGCCTCGAAGGCACAGGGAGCGGGACCCAGTACTTC. The complete variable domain, with remaining parts taken from reference TRBV5-1 and TRBJ2-5, reads KAGVTQTPRYLIKTRGQQVTLSCSPISGHRSVSWYQQTPGQGLQFLFEYFSETQRNKGNFPGRFSGRQFSNSRSEMNVSTLELGDSALYLCASLEGTGSGTQYFGPGTRLLVL.

Note on this clonotype: This may arise from a read error, as a much more abundant clone is one base away. This chain joins TRBV12-3 or TRBV12-4 and TRBJ1-2, with 9 bases aligning to TRBD1. V lost 8 bases and J lost 7; bases outside the gene matches: 5. This CDR3 spans 12 amino acids. CDR3: CASHTGGRGYTF. The CDR3 DNA is TGTGCCAGCCACACAGGGGGCCGTGGCTACACCTTC.

The J gene is TRBJ2-3, the V gene TRBV7-2; 10 bases line up with TRBD2. Per the germline V gene, CDR1 is SGHTA and CDR2 is FQGNSA. The CDR3 is 16 amino acids. V lost 1 base, J lost 2 bases, and 3 bases stayed unmatched. This CDR3 is CASSLGLAGPTDTQYF. The DNA of the CDR3 is TGTGCCAGCAGCTTAGGACTAGCGGGCCCCACAGATACGCAGTATTTT. Supplemented by reference TRBV7-2 and TRBJ2-3, the full variable domain reads GAGVSQSPSNKVTEKGKDVELRCDPISGHTALYWYRQSLGQGLEFLIYFQGNSAPDKSGLPSDRFSAERTGGSVSTLTIQRTQQEDSAVYLCASSLGLAGPTDTQYFGPGTRLTVL.